This TCR beta chain was recovered during a study of OX40 agonist ivuxolimab in advanced cancers. Method: immunoSEQ multiplex PCR; TCRdb's copy keeps in-frame clones and lacks some. The sample records 50,000 to 70,000 clones, 88% being singletons. After removal of 6 bases from V and 0 bases from J, the junction contained 4 bases not matched to a gene. CDR3 length equals 17 residues. CDR1 is SNHLY and CDR2 is FYNNEI in the germline V gene. The source material was CD4+ or CD8+ T cells sorted from blood, sampled in a trial of the OX40 agonist ivuxolimab. The source of this sequence is an adult with an advanced solid tumor such as melanoma, head and neck, liver or kidney cancer. This chain joins TRBV2 and TRBJ2-2, with TRBD2 matching 13 bases. The CDR3 DNA is TGTGCCAGCAGGACTAGCGGGGGGTCACCGAACACCGGGGAGCTGTTTTTT. This encodes CASRTSGGSPNTGELFF.